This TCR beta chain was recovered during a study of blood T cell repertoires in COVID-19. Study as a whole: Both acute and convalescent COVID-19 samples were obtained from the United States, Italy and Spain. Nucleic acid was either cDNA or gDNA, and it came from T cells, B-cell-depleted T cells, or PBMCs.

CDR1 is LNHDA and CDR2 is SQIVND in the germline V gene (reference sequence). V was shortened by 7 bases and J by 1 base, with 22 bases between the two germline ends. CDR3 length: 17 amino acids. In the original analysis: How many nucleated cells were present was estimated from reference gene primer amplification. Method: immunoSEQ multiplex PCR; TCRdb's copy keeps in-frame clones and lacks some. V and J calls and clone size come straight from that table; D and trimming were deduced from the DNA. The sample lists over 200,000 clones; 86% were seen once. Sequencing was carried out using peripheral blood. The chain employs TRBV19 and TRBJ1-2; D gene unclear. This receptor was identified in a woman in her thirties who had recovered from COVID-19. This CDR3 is CASNPSFEVPLNYGYTF. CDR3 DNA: TGTGCCAGTAATCCTTCATTCGAGGTCCCCCTTAACTATGGCTACACCTTC.